One sample yielded the 9 T cell receptor beta chains listed below, sequenced in a study of blood T cell repertoires in COVID-19. The data were produced by immunoSEQ multiplex PCR, yet TCRdb's version contains in-frame clones alone and is incomplete. This table holds about 170,000 clones, approximately 86% found once. The specimen was peripheral blood. The source of these receptors is a woman of 80 years or more with active or convalescent COVID-19.

The chain joins TRBV19 to TRBJ1-4; 9 bases line up with TRBD1. V dropped 4 bases and J dropped 8; count of bases not matched to a gene: 5. From germline, CDR1 is LNHDA and CDR2 SQIVND (reference sequence). There are 14 residues in the CDR3. As DNA, the CDR3 is TGTGCCAGTAGTAAAGACAGGGGGTCCGAAAAACTGTTTTTT. It is translated as CASSKDRGSEKLFF. The full variable domain, completed using reference TRBV19 and TRBJ1-4, is DGGITQSPKYLFRKEGQNVTLSCEQNLNHDAMYWYRQDPGQGLRLIYYSQIVNDFQKGDIAEGYSVSREKKESFPLTVTSAQKNPTAFYLCASSKDRGSEKLFFGSGTQLSVL.

The V call is TRBV12-3 or TRBV12-4, the J call TRBJ1-5; 8 bases agree with TRBD1. The V segment lost 5 bases and the J segment 7 bases; nucleotides outside the gene matches: 4. The CDR3 extends over 13 amino acids. The chain's CDR3 is CASSRDRGQPQHF. CDR3 sequence (DNA): TGTGCCAGCAGTCGTGACAGGGGCCAGCCCCAGCATTTT.

This clone was recorded once. The chain is built from TRBV28 and TRBJ1-6, with 8 bases lining up with TRBD1. The germline V gene has CDR1 MDHEN and CDR2 SYDVKM. The CDR3 spans 12 residues. The CDR3 reads CSCRDRNSPLHF. The DNA for the CDR3 is TGTAGCTGCCGGGACAGGAATTCACCCCTCCACTTT.

V gene TRBV6-5 combines with J gene TRBJ2-7; 8 nucleotides agree with TRBD1. Looked up from germline, CDR1 is MNHEY and CDR2 is SVGAGI. This CDR3 is 13 amino acids long. The V gene end was trimmed by 8 bases and the J gene end by 4 bases; junction bases not matched to a gene: 7. CDR3 DNA: TGTGCCAGCGCCCCCACAGGGGGATACGAGCAGTACTTC. Translating it yields CASAPTGGYEQYF.

The rearrangement joins TRBV6-6 to TRBJ2-5, with no clear D. With 0 bases removed from V and 2 bases from J, the gap between germline ends came to 4 bases. Per the germline V gene, CDR1 is MNHNY and CDR2 is SVGAGI (reference sequence). The CDR3 loop spans 13 amino acids. This CDR3 reads CASSYSQQETQYF. As DNA, the CDR3 is TGTGCCAGCAGTTACTCCCAGCAAGAGACCCAGTACTTC.

The rearrangement joins TRBV6-6 to TRBJ2-7, with TRBD1 identical over 8 bases. Per germline, CDR1 MNHNY and CDR2 SVGAGI (reference sequence). J gave up 4 bases and V 6 bases, and 5 bases lay outside the gene matches. The CDR3 covers 13 residues. The DNA for the CDR3 is TGTGCCAGCAGCAGAGGACAGGGTTACGAGCAGTACTTC. This codes for CASSRGQGYEQYF.

The CDR3 bases are TGTGCCAGCAGGGCGAGACAAAGAACTGAAGCTTTCTTT. Translation gives CASRARQRTEAFF. The gene calls are TRBV2 and TRBJ1-1; no reliable D call. V was clipped by 6 bases and J by 5 bases, with 13 bases between them. CDR1 and CDR2 from the germline V gene are SNHLY and FYNNEI. This CDR3 comprises 13 residues.

V is TRBV5-4 and J is TRBJ2-7; D may be TRBD1 (6 bases). The CDR3 contains 15 residues. The ends were cut back, 2 bases at V and 5 bases at J, with 17 bases in the middle. Germline V lookup: CDR1 SGHNT, CDR2 YYREEE (reference sequence). The CDR3 bases are TGTGCCAGCAGCTTAGGTGCGGTACAGGGTAACGAGCAGTACTTC. Amino acids: CASSLGAVQGNEQYF.

This chain joins TRBV5-1 and TRBJ1-4, with a possible D match to TRBD1 (6 bases). Trimming pared 3 bases from V and 12 bases from J, leaving 12 bases between. The CDR3 has 12 residues. Germline V CDR1 and CDR2: SGHRS, YFSETQ. CDR3: CASSWNRDQLFF. As DNA, the CDR3 is TGCGCCAGCAGCTGGAACAGGGATCAACTGTTTTTT.